This TCR beta chain is drawn from a study of metastatic and nonmetastatic thyroid tumors (dated by TCRdb to the early 2020s). With regard to the full study: Repertoires were compared across peripheral blood and tumor or nodule tissue samples from malignant and benign thyroid patients. Beyond this particular receptor, the publication reports: In both blood and tumor samples, TCR beta diversity was reported to be significantly higher in malignant tumors than in benign nodules.

The germline ends are 10 bases apart after V is trimmed by 1 base and J by 4 bases. Based on the germline V gene (reference sequence), the CDR1 and CDR2 sequences are SEHNR and FQNEAQ. CDR3 length: 14 amino acids, cysteine to phenylalanine. Of all the DNA, just the CDR3 is kept, 42 bases in frame from base 1. Library method: PCR. TCRdb shows the sequencer as Illumina HiSeq 4000. The TCR beta-chain CDR3 region of each patient was profiled by high-throughput sequencing. The study's processing was this. Drawing on CDR3 differences between clinicopathological groups, the researchers built a classifier meant to tell apart patients with distant-metastatic papillary thyroid cancer. The Shannon index was used to measure repertoire diversity, and the Morisita-Horn index was used to measure how similar tumor and blood repertoires were. TCRdb passed the public sequencing reads through fastp at Q25 and MiXCR, retaining productive beta sequences. The V and J calls were not made by the authors but by TCRdb's processing. The sample includes fewer than 8,500 clones, with over 15% observed a single time. 20% to 25% of the sample comes from the top ten.

This clone was detected ten times or more. There is no known antigen for this receptor. Per-base quality was not reported, and no clone a single base away is much larger than it. Before undergoing thyroid surgery, none of the patients had been given any kind of treatment. Using T-cell receptor beta sequencing, the study looked back at clinical samples from patients collected from about 2011 to 2018. The clonotype was recovered from a male donor with papillary thyroid cancer or a benign thyroid nodule (not recorded which). Some clones in this sample may be carry-over from other donors' samples. The sequence joins TRBV7-9 to TRBJ1-1; the D gene identity is not certain. The sequenced sample was adjacent normal tissue. The DNA sequence is given as TGTGCCAGCAGCTTAGAGTTTGAGGCCACTGAAGCTTTCTTT. This gives the protein CASSLEFEATEAFF.